The clone carrying this TCR beta chain appeared a single time. This sample was included in a study of blood T cell repertoires in COVID-19. In the original processing: Amplifying reference gene primers gave estimates of nucleated cell counts. TCRdb's copy holds only in-frame clones and misses some; the assay was immunoSEQ multiplex PCR. V and J calls and clone size are those listed in that table; D and trimming were worked out from the DNA. The data show more than 300,000 clones, 85% to 95% seen once. Recruits, aged 18 to 89 years, lived in 25 or so US areas. Exposed enrollees had met someone with a PCR-confirmed or clinician-diagnosed COVID-19 case at some point within the 2 weeks before study entry. The receptor's source is a woman in her thirties who had been exposed to COVID-19. Sequencing was performed on PBMCs or T cells enriched from blood (not recorded which).

CDR3 sequence: CASSIDRDNYGYTF. CDR3 bases: TGTGCCAGTAGTATAGACAGGGATAACTATGGCTACACCTTC. The rearrangement joins TRBV19 to TRBJ1-2; the D gene is possibly TRBD1 (5 bases). This CDR3 comprises 14 residues. Germline assignment: CDR1 LNHDA and CDR2 SQIVND (reference sequence). V lost 0 bases and J 1 base, leaving 6 bases between the germline ends.